These T cell receptor beta chains were read from a single sample in a study of prognosis after radiotherapy for stage I lung cancer. TCRdb re-called the multiplex PCR reads with MiXCR, one entry per CDR3 protein. The profile shows 20,000 to 25,000 distinct CDR3 sequences, about two fifths of them singletons. The specimen was PBMCs, collected before or after stereotactic body radiation therapy (not recorded which). All receptors come from a donor over 45 with non-small cell lung cancer. Each CDR3 is given with its conserved first and last residue. The D gene is left open where the match is weak. Not all rows give a size; the values are once, few, many and, for expanded clones, a class.

>.|TRBJ1-3|TRBV4-1|many
TGCGCCAGCAGCCAAGTCAGGGGTGGAGGAAACACCATATATTTT
CASSQVRGGGNTIYF
>.|TRBJ2-7|TRBV6-2/TRBV6-3|.
TGCGCCAGCAGTTACCCCCACGGGGTCGAGCAGTACTTC
CASSYPHGVEQYF
>.|TRBJ1-5|TRBV12-3/TRBV12-4|many
TGTGCCAGCAGTTTTTTGGGTAGCAATCAGCCCCAGCATTTT
CASSFLGSNQPQHF
>.|TRBJ2-1|TRBV29-1|.
TGCAGCGCTGGACGGGGGGCAGAGCAGTTCTTC
CSAGRGAEQFF
>TRBD2|TRBJ2-2|TRBV2|.
TGTGCCAGCAGAAGACTAGCGGCCTCGAACACCGGGGAGCTGTTTTTT
CASRRLAASNTGELFF
>TRBD1|TRBJ1-1|TRBV5-1|.
TGCGCCAGCAACGAAGGGACAGTGGCGCGAGCTTTCTTT
CASNEGTVARAFF
>.|TRBJ2-5|TRBV2|many
TGTGCCAGCGGAGCCGGGACTGGAGAGACCCAGTACTTC
CASGAGTGETQYF
>.|TRBJ1-3|TRBV27|.
TGTGCCAGCACTTTATCAGGTCCCGCTGGAAACACCATATATTTT
CASTLSGPAGNTIYF
>TRBD2|TRBJ2-1|TRBV7-3|many
TGTGCCAGCAGCTTAACCACGGGGACTAGCGAGCAGTTCTTC
CASSLTTGTSEQFF
>TRBD2|TRBJ2-3|TRBV6-2/TRBV6-3|.
TGTGCCAGCAGTTATGGGCGGGAGTGGGGCACAGATACGCAGTATTTT
CASSYGREWGTDTQYF
>TRBD1|TRBJ2-7|TRBV12-3/TRBV12-4|few
TGTGCCAGCAGACGACAGGGGGCAACCTACGAGCAGTACTTC
CASRRQGATYEQYF
>.|TRBJ1-5|TRBV28|.
TGTGCCAGCAAGGGGGTAGGGCAGCCCCAGCATTTT
CASKGVGQPQHF
>TRBD2|TRBJ2-2|TRBV12-3/TRBV12-4|.
TGTGCCAGCAGTCGTAGCGGGAGGATTTCGGGCACCGGGGAGCTGTTTTTT
CASSRSGRISGTGELFF
>.|TRBJ2-4|TRBV7-9|many
TGTGCCAGCAGCTCCCCCGGACCCTTAAACATTCAGTACTTC
CASSSPGPLNIQYF
>.|TRBJ2-7|TRBV6-1|few
TGTGCCAGCAGTCCCCAGACCCCAGTTTACGAGCAGTACTTC
CASSPQTPVYEQYF
>.|TRBJ2-3|TRBV5-4|many
TGTGCCAGCAGCTTGGGAGGGGGATTCACAGATACGCAGTATTTT
CASSLGGGFTDTQYF
>TRBD1|TRBJ2-5|TRBV10-3|many
TGTGCCATCACCGAGGACAGGGAGGAGACCCAGTACTTC
CAITEDREETQYF
>TRBD1|TRBJ1-1|TRBV20-1|.
TGCAGTGCTAGGGACAGGTATGAAGCTTTCTTT
CSARDRYEAFF
>.|TRBJ2-6|TRBV6-1|medium-sized
TGTGCCAGCAGTGAACGAGAGGGGGTATCTGGGGCCAACGTCCTGACTTTC
CASSEREGVSGANVLTF
>TRBD1|TRBJ2-7|TRBV6-1|many
TGTGCCAGCACCGACCGGGACAGAGAAACCTACGAGCAGTACTTC
CASTDRDRETYEQYF
>TRBD1|TRBJ2-7|TRBV19|.
TGTGCCACCCCAGGGGGTCCGAGCTCCTACGAGCAGTACTTC
CATPGGPSSYEQYF
>.|TRBJ2-2|TRBV20-1|medium-sized
TGCAGTGCTAGAGATATCGGCGCGAACACCGGGGAGCTGTTTTTT
CSARDIGANTGELFF
>.|TRBJ2-3|TRBV20-1|medium-sized
TGCAGTGCTAGAGAGTCGGTAGTAGCAGATACGCAGTATTTT
CSARESVVADTQYF
>.|TRBJ1-5|TRBV18|many
TGTGCCAGCTCACTTTCTAGTTTACAAAGCGGGTCGCCCCAGCATTTT
CASSLSSLQSGSPQHF
>TRBD2|TRBJ2-2|TRBV6-1|.
TGTGCCAGCAGTAACCCTGGACTAGTGTGGTCAGGGGAGCTGTTTTTT
CASSNPGLVWSGELFF
>.|TRBJ2-1|TRBV6-2/TRBV6-3|few
TGTGCCAGCAGGAAATCTCCGTATAGCTCCTACAACGAGCAGTTCTTC
CASRKSPYSSYNEQFF
>TRBD1|TRBJ1-2|TRBV11-2|.
TGTGCCAGCAGCTTAGACGGGACAGGGAACTACTATGGCTACACCTTC
CASSLDGTGNYYGYTF
>.|TRBJ1-5|TRBV19|.
TGTGCCAGCAGAACGCAGGGAAATCAGCCCCAGCATTTT
CASRTQGNQPQHF
>.|TRBJ2-7|TRBV20-1|once
TGCAGTGCTAGACGATTGGAAACCGACTACGAGCAGTACTTC
CSARRLETDYEQYF